The 17 T cell receptor beta chains reported below all come from one sample, sequenced in a study of T cells in Graves' hyperthyroidism and ophthalmopathy. TCR beta CDR3 sequences were amplified from RNA transcripts. The HTBI set primed first-round TCR CDR3 RT-PCR. TCRdb re-called the multiplex PCR reads through MiXCR, storing one row per CDR3 protein. The sample holds roughly 380,000 distinct CDR3 sequences, around 18% seen once. The source material was blood. These receptors all come from a woman in her thirties or forties with Graves' ophthalmopathy.

This clonotype was recorded many times. CDR3 nucleotides: TGTGCCAGCAGTTCCCCTCGAATCCACGAAGATACCACTGAAGCTTTCTTT. It codes for CASSSPRIHEDTTEAFF. V is TRBV6-5 and J is TRBJ1-1; D gene unclear. With 4 bases removed from V and 4 bases from J, the gap between germline ends came to 22 bases. The CDR3 runs 17 residues. Germline CDR1 and CDR2: MNHEY and SVGAGI.

This clonotype showed up many times. This chain uses TRBV7-9 with TRBJ2-7; weak D call: TRBD1 (7 bases). The germline gives CDR1 SEHNR, CDR2 FQNEAQ (reference sequence). The CDR3 extends over 15 amino acids. The germline V and J ends were trimmed by 7 bases and 4 bases, with 20 bases remaining between them. CDR3 bases: TGTGCCAGCATCGGACGGAGGGACAGTCCTTACGAGCAGTACTTC. Encoded protein: CASIGRRDSPYEQYF.

This chain links TRBV7-2 with TRBJ2-5; 12 nucleotides line up with TRBD2. CDR1 and CDR2 from the germline V gene are SGHTA and FQGNSA. Trimming removed 6 bases from V and 7 bases from J; junction bases left unmatched: 9. The CDR3 is made up of 15 amino acids. The CDR3 sequence: CASSLTLAGGGTQYF. In DNA form, the CDR3 reads TGTGCCAGCAGTTTAACACTAGCGGGAGGTGGGACCCAGTACTTC.

Regarding this clonotype: In this CDR3 the conserved last residue, phenylalanine or tryptophan, is missing, so a read error is likely. This chain links TRBV27 with TRBJ2-7, with TRBD2 as a possible D gene (6 bases). The V gene's germline CDR1 is MNHEY and CDR2 SMNVEV (reference sequence). V was pared by 4 bases and J by 6 bases, with 10 bases between. The length of the CDR3 is 12 residues. Here the CDR3 reads CASSYGGAEQYI. CDR3 nucleotides: TGTGCCAGCAGTTACGGGGGAGCCGAGCAGTACATC.

This clonotype was observed many times. The V and J genes are TRBV20-1 and TRBJ1-1; D gene unclear. This CDR3 is built from 11 residues. Trimming stripped 6 bases from V and 7 bases from J, with 12 bases between. Germline CDR1 DFQATT, CDR2 SNEGSKA (reference sequence). The CDR3 protein is CSAALGYEAFF. The CDR3 DNA reads as TGCAGTGCGGCTTTGGGGTATGAAGCTTTCTTT.

This clonotype was observed at least ten times. The V and J genes are TRBV6-1 and TRBJ1-5, with a possible D match to TRBD1 (5 bases). The germline V gene encodes CDR1 MNHNS and CDR2 SASEGT. Trimming took off 11 bases at V and 5 bases at J, with 19 bases between the two ends. CDR3 length: 14 amino acids. The CDR3 protein is CAPGLGRVDQPQHF. DNA of the CDR3: TGTGCCCCTGGTCTGGGCAGGGTGGATCAGCCCCAGCATTTT.

This clonotype occurred many times. The chain recombines TRBV19 with TRBJ1-2; D unresolved. The germline gives CDR1 LNHDA, CDR2 SQIVND (reference sequence). V lost 8 bases to trimming and J lost 0 bases, with 10 bases between them. CDR3 length equals 13 residues. The CDR3 sequence is CASRPLTNYGYTF. Written as DNA, the CDR3 is TGTGCCAGTCGCCCCTTAACTAACTATGGCTACACCTTC.

About this clonotype itself: Because the CDR3 is missing its conserved closing phenylalanine or tryptophan, this is likely a read error. This chain uses TRBV28 with TRBJ2-3; perhaps TRBD2 as D (5 bases). CDR3 length: 14 residues. CDR1 and CDR2 (germline): MDHEN, SYDVKM. Trimming shortened V by 4 bases and J by 6 bases, and 14 bases separated the two germline ends. Here the CDR3 reads CASSSGLGMDTQYY. CDR3 coding DNA: TGTGCCAGCAGTTCAGGACTGGGGATGGATACGCAGTATTAT.

Ten or more counts support this clonotype. The chain combines TRBV12-3 or TRBV12-4 with TRBJ2-7; TRBD1 agrees at 8 bases. This CDR3 comprises 13 residues. J gave up 6 bases and V 1 base, and 2 bases lay outside the gene matches. CDR3 region: CASSLVQGGEQYF. In nucleotides, the CDR3 is TGTGCCAGCAGTTTAGTACAGGGGGGCGAGCAGTACTTC.

This clonotype came up many times. The chain joins TRBV6-1 to TRBJ2-5; TRBD2 agrees at 7 bases. The CDR3 totals 15 residues. The trim removed 5 bases at V and 5 bases at J, leaving 11 bases unmatched. Germline CDR1 is MNHNS and CDR2 is SASEGT. The CDR3: CASSTPAGGRETQYF. In DNA form, the CDR3 reads TGTGCCAGCAGTACCCCCGCCGGGGGGAGGGAGACCCAGTACTTC.

This clonotype came up many times. V is TRBV30 and J is TRBJ2-2, with TRBD1 matching over 11 bases. V shed 5 bases, J shed 12 bases, and the junction held 2 bases outside the gene matches. This CDR3 is built from 11 residues. Germline values: CDR1 GTSNPN, CDR2 SVGIG (reference sequence). The chain's CDR3 is CAWRTGGQLFF. CDR3 sequence (DNA): TGTGCCTGGCGGACAGGGGGCCAGCTGTTTTTT.

This clonotype was detected once. The DNA for the CDR3 is TGTGCCAGCAGTAGTCGAGGACGTGCCTACGAGCAGTACTTC. It encodes CASSSRGRAYEQYF. J is TRBJ2-7 and V is TRBV28; D uncertain. The germline V and J ends were trimmed by 5 bases and 2 bases, with 13 bases remaining between them. Germline loops: CDR1 MDHEN, CDR2 SYDVKM. This CDR3 spans 14 amino acids.

This clonotype was observed a few times. The chain carries TRBV18 and TRBJ2-5, with D unclear. The germline gives CDR1 KGHSH, CDR2 LQKENI. The CDR3 extends over 14 amino acids. V lost 0 bases and J 3 bases, leaving 8 bases between the germline ends. The CDR3 sequence: CASSPPNIEETQYF. The CDR3, as DNA: TGTGCCAGCTCACCACCGAATATTGAAGAGACCCAGTACTTC. The whole variable domain, remainder taken from reference TRBV18 and TRBJ2-5, is NAGVMQNPRHLVRRRGQEARLRCSPMKGHSHVYWYRQLPEEGLKFMVYLQKENIIDESGMPKERFSAEFPKEGPSILRIQQVVRGDSAAYFCASSPPNIEETQYFGPGTRLLVL.

This clonotype was seen at least ten times. The V call is TRBV4-1, the J call TRBJ1-2, with 12 positions matching TRBD1. The V gene's germline CDR1 is MGHRA and CDR2 YSYEKL. Trimming took 2 bases from V and 8 from J; bases not matched to a gene: 18. This CDR3 has 19 residues. The CDR3 sequence is CASSQRRGTGGSFSEGYTF. CDR3 nucleotides: TGCGCCAGCAGCCAACGACGTGGGACAGGGGGCTCATTTTCGGAAGGCTACACCTTC.

This clonotype was observed at least ten times. This rearrangement joins TRBV7-2 to TRBJ2-5, with D maybe TRBD1 (6 bases). Trimming removed 5 bases from V and 5 bases from J, with 18 bases in between. This CDR3 contains 15 residues. The germline V gene has CDR1 SGHTA and CDR2 FQGNSA. DNA of the CDR3: TGTGCCAGCAGCGTGCAGGGGCGGCCGACGGAGACCCAGTACTTC. Amino acids: CASSVQGRPTETQYF.

There are many counts of this clonotype. This chain joins TRBV20-1 and TRBJ1-2; no reliable D call. Germline values: CDR1 DFQATT, CDR2 SNEGSKA (reference sequence). The CDR3 consists of 14 residues. V was shortened by 1 base and J by 6 bases, with 15 bases between the two germline ends. In DNA form, the CDR3 reads TGCAGTGCTAGAGTTGTAGGTGGTTTGGATGGCTACACCTTC. This encodes CSARVVGGLDGYTF.

This clonotype was found many times. V is TRBV5-1 and J is TRBJ2-7; D not certain. V was pared by 0 bases and J by 0 bases, with 7 bases between. There are 14 residues in the CDR3. Germline V gene sequence: CDR1 SGHRS, CDR2 YFSETQ. Here the CDR3 DNA reads TGCGCCAGCAGCTTGGACGCAGGCTCCTACGAGCAGTACTTC. It encodes CASSLDAGSYEQYF.